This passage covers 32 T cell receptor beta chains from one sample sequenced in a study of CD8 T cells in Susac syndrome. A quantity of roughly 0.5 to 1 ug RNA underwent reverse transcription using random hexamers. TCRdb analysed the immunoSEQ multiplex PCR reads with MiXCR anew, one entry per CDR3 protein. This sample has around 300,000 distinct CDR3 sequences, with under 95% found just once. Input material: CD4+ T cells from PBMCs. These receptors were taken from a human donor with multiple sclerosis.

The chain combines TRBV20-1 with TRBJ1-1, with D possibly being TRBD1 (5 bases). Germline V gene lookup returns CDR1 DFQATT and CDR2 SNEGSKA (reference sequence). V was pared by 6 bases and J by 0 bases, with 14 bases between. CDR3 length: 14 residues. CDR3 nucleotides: TGCAGTGCCCCCACTCGGGGCCTGAACACTGAAGCTTTCTTT. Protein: CSAPTRGLNTEAFF.

The chain's CDR3 is CASSVGPIALSGSYNEQFF. DNA of the CDR3: TGTGCCAGCAGCGTAGGCCCAATAGCGCTCAGCGGGTCCTACAATGAGCAGTTCTTC. The chain is built from TRBV9 and TRBJ2-1; a possible D gene is TRBD2 (6 bases). V was clipped by 0 bases and J by 1 base, with 20 bases between them. This CDR3 contains 19 residues. Germline values: CDR1 SGDLS, CDR2 YYNGEE.

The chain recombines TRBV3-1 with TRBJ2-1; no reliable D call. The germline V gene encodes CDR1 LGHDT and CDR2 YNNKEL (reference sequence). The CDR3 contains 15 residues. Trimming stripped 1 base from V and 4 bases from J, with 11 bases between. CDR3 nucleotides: TGTGCCAGCAGCCAAGGTCTAGAACCGTACAATGAGCAGTTCTTC. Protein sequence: CASSQGLEPYNEQFF.

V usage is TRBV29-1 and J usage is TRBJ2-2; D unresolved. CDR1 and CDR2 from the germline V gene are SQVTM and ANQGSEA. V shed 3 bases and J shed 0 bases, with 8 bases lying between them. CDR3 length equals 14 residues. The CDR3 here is CSVESWANTGELFF. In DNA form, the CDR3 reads TGCAGCGTTGAGAGCTGGGCGAACACCGGGGAGCTGTTTTTT.

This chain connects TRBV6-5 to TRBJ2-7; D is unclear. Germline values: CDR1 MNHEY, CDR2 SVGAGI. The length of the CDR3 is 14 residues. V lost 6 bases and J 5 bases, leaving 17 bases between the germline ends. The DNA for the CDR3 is TGTGCCAGCAGCTACCAGGATAGGTTCCACGAGCAGTACTTC. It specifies CASSYQDRFHEQYF.

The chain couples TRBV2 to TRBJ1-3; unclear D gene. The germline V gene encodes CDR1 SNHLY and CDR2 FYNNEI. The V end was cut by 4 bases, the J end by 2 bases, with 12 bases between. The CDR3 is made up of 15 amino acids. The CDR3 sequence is CASSVDTPPGNTIYF. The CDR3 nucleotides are TGTGCCAGCAGTGTCGACACTCCACCTGGAAACACCATATATTTT.

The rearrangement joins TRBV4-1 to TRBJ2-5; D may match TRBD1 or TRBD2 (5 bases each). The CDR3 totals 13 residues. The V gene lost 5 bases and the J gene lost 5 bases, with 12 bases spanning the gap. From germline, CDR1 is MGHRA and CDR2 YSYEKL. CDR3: CASSTRDRETQYF. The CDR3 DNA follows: TGCGCCAGCAGCACCCGGGACCGGGAGACCCAGTACTTC.

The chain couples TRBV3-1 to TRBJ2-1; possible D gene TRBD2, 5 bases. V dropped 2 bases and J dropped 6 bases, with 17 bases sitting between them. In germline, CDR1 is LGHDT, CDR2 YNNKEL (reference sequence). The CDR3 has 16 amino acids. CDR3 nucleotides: TGTGCCAGCAGCCAAATAGGAGGATTAGGGTCCAATGAGCAGTTCTTC. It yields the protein CASSQIGGLGSNEQFF.

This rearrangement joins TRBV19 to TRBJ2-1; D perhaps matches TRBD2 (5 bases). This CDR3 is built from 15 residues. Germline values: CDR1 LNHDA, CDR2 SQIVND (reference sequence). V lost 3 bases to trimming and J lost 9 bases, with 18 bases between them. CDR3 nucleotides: TGTGCCAGTAGTATCAACGGGATTCCTGAGAGTGAGCAGTTCTTC. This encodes CASSINGIPESEQFF.

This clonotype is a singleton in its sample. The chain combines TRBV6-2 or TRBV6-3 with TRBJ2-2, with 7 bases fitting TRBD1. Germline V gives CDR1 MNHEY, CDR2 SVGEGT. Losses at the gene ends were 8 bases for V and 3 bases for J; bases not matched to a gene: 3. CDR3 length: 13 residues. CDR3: CASGQDYTGELFF. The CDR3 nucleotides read TGTGCCAGCGGACAGGATTACACCGGGGAGCTGTTTTTT.

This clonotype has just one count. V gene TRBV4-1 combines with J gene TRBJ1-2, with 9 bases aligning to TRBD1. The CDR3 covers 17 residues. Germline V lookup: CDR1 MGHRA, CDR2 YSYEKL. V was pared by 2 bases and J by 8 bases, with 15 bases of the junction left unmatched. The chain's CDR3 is CASSQLIRSGTGLGYTF. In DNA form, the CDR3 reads TGCGCCAGCAGCCAACTCATTAGGTCCGGGACAGGGTTAGGCTACACCTTC.

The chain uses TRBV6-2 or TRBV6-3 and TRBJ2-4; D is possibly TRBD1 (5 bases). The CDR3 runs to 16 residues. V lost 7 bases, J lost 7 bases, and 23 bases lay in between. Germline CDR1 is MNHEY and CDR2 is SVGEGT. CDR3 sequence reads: CASNLDPGNLFNIQYF. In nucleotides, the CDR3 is TGTGCCAGCAACCTCGATCCAGGGAACCTATTCAACATTCAGTACTTC.

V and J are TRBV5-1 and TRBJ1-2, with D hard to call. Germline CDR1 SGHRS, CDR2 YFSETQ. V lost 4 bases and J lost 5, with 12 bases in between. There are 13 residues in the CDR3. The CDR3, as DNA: TGCGCCAGCAGCCCCCAAGACCGTTATGGCTACACCTTC. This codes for CASSPQDRYGYTF.

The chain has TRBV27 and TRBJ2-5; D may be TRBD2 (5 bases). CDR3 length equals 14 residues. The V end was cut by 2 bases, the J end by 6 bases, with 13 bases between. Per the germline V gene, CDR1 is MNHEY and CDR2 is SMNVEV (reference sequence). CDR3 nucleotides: TGTGCCAGCAGTTTAGTCGGGAATCTGAAGACCCAGTACTTC. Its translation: CASSLVGNLKTQYF.

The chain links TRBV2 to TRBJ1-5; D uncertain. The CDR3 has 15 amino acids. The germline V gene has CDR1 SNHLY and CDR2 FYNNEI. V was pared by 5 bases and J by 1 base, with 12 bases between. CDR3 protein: CASSRRAESNQPQHF. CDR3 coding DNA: TGTGCCAGCAGTCGGAGGGCAGAGAGCAATCAGCCCCAGCATTTT.

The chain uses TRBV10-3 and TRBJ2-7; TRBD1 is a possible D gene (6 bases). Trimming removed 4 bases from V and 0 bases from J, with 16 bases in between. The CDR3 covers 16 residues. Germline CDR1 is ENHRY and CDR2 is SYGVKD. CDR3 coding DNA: TGTGCCATCAGTGGAGACTCGCAGGGGAGCTCCTACGAGCAGTACTTC. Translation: CAISGDSQGSSYEQYF.

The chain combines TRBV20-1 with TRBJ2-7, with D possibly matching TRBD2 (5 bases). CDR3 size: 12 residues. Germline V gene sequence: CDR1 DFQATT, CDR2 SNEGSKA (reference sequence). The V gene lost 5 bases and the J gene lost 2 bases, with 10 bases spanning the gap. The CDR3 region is CSAARGPYEQYF. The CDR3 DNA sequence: TGCAGTGCTGCCCGAGGGCCCTACGAGCAGTACTTC.

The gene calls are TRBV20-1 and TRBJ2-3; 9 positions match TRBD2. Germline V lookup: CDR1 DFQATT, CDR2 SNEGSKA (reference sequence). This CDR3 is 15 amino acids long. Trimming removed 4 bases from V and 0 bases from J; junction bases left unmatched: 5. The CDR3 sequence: CSANPSGASTDTQYF. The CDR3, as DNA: TGCAGTGCTAACCCTAGCGGGGCTAGCACAGATACGCAGTATTTT.

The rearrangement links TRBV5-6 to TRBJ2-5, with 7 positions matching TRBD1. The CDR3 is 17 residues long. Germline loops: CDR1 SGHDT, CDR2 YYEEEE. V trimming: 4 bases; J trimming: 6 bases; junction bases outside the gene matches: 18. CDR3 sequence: CASSATGTTVGQKTQYF. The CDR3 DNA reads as TGTGCCAGCAGCGCCACCGGGACGACCGTGGGACAGAAGACCCAGTACTTC. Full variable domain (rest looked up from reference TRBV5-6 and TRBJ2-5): DAGVTQSPTHLIKTRGQQVTLRCSPKSGHDTVSWYQQALGQGPQFIFQYYEEEERQRGNFPDRFSGHQFPNYSSELNVNALLLGDSALYLCASSATGTTVGQKTQYFGPGTRLLVL.

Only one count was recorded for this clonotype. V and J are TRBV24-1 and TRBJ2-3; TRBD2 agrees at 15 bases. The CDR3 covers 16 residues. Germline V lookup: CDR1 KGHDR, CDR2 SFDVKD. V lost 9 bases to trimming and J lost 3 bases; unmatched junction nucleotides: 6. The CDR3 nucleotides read TGTGCCACCTCCCGGACTAGCGGGGGGGCAACAGATACGCAGTATTTT. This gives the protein CATSRTSGGATDTQYF.

The CDR3 nucleotides are TGCGCCAGCAGCTTGGCGGCGGGGCTGGAGACCTACGAGCAGTACTTC. Translating gives CASSLAAGLETYEQYF. The chain combines TRBV5-1 with TRBJ2-7; tentative D call: TRBD2 (6 bases). V lost 0 bases and J 2 bases, leaving 15 bases between the germline ends. The CDR3 loop spans 16 amino acids. The germline CDR1 and CDR2 sequences are SGHRS and YFSETQ. Full variable domain (remainder filled in from reference TRBV5-1 and TRBJ2-7): KAGVTQTPRYLIKTRGQQVTLSCSPISGHRSVSWYQQTPGQGLQFLFEYFSETQRNKGNFPGRFSGRQFSNSRSEMNVSTLELGDSALYLCASSLAAGLETYEQYFGPGTRLTVT.

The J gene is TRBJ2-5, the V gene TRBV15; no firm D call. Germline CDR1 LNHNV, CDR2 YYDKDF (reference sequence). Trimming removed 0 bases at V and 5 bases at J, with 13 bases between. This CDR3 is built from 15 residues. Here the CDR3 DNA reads TGTGCCACCAGCAGAGACCTCATACTGGGGGAGACCCAGTACTTC. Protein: CATSRDLILGETQYF.

CDR3 amino acids: CASSLDRQNYGYTF. The CDR3 coding sequence is TGTGCCAGCAGCTTAGATCGACAGAACTATGGCTACACCTTC. V usage is TRBV11-2 and J usage is TRBJ1-2, with D possibly TRBD1 on 5 matching bases. Trimming shortened V by 0 bases and J by 2 bases, and 7 bases separated the two germline ends. Looked up from germline, CDR1 is SGHAT and CDR2 is FQNNGV. This CDR3 is 14 amino acids long.

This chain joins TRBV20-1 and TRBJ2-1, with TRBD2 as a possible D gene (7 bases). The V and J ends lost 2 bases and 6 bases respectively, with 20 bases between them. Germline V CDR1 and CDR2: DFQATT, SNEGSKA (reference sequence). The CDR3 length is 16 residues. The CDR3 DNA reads TGCAGTGCTAGACTCACCCGGGGGGCGGACCCCAATGAGCAGTTCTTC. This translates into CSARLTRGADPNEQFF.

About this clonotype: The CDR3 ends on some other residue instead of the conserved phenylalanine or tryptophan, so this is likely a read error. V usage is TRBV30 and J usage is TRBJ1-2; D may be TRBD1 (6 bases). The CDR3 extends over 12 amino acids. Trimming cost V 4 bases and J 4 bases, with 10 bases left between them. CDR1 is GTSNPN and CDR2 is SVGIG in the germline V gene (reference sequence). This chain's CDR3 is CAWTQGLYGYTL. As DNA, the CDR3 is TGTGCCTGGACACAGGGTCTCTATGGCTACACCCTC.

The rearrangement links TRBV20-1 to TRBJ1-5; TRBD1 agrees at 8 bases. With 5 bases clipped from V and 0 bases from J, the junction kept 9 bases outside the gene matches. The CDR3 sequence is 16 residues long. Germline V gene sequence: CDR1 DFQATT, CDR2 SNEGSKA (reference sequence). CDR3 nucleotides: TGCAGTGCTTCGGACAGGGTAGAGGGTAGCAATCAGCCCCAGCATTTT. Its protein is CSASDRVEGSNQPQHF.

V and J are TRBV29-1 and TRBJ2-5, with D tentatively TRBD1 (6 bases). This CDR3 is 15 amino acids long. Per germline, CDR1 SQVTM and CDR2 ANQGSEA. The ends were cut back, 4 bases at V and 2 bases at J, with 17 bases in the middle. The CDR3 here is CSVAYPRGTQETQYF. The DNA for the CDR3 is TGCAGCGTTGCCTATCCCAGGGGTACTCAAGAGACCCAGTACTTC.

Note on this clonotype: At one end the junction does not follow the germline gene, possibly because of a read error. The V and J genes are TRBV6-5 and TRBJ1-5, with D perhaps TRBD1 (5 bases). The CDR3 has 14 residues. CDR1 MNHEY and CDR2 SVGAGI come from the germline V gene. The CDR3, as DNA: TGTGCCAGCAGTAACCTCTTCAGAGGAGGGACTCCGATTTTT. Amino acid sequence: CASSNLFRGGTPIF.

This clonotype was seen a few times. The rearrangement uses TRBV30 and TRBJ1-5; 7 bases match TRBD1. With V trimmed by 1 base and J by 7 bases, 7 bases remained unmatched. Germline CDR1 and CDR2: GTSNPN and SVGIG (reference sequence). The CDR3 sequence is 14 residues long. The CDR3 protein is CAWSARQGDQPQHF. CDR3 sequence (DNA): TGTGCCTGGAGTGCCCGACAGGGTGACCAGCCCCAGCATTTT.

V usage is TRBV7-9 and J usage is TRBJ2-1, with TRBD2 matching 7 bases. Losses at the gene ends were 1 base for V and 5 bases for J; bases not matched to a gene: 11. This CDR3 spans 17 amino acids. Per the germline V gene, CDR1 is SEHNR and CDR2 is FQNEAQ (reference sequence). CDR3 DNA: TGTGCCAGCAGCTTAGGGTCTCTAGCGGTGGAAAACAATGAGCAGTTCTTC. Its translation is CASSLGSLAVENNEQFF.

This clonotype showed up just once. CDR3 amino acids: CAWTRGVGDEQFF. CDR3 bases: TGTGCCTGGACGCGGGGAGTTGGGGATGAGCAGTTCTTC. This chain connects TRBV30 to TRBJ2-1; maybe TRBD2 (6 bases). CDR1 and CDR2 from the germline V gene are GTSNPN and SVGIG (reference sequence). The CDR3 runs 13 residues. Trimming pared 4 bases from V and 8 bases from J, leaving 15 bases between.

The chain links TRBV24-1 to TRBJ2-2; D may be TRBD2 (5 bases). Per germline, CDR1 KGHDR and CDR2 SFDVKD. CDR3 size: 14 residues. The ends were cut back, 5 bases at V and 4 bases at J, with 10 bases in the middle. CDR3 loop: CATSGGAGTGELFF. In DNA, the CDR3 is TGTGCCACCAGTGGCGGTGCGGGCACCGGGGAGCTGTTTTTT.